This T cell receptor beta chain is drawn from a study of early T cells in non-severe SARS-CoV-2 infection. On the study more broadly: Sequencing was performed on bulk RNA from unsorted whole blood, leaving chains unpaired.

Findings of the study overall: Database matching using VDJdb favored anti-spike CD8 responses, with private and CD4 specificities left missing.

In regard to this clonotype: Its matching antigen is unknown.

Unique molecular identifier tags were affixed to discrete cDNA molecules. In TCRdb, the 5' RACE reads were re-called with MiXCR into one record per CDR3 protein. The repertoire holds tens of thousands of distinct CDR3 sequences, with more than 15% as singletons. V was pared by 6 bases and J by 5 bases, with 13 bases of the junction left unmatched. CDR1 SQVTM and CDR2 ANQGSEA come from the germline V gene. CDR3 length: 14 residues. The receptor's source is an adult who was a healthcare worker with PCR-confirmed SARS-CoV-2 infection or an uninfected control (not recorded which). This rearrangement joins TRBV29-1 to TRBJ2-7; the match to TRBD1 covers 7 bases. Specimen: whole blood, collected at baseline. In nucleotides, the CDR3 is TGCAGCGTGCAGCGAGGACAGGTGGGCAACGAGCAGTACTTC. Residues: CSVQRGQVGNEQYF.